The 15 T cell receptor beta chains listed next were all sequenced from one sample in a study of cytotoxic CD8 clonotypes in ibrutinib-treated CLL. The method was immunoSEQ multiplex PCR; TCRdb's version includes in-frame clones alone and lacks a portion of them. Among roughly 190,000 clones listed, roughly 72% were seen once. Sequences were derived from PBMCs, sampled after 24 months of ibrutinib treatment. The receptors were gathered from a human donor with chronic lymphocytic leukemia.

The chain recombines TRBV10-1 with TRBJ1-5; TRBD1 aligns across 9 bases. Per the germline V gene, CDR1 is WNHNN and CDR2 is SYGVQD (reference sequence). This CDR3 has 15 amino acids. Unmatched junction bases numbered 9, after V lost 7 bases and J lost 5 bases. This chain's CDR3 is CASIRQGEIDQPQHF. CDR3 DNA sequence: TGCGCCAGCATCCGACAGGGGGAAATAGATCAGCCCCAGCATTTT.

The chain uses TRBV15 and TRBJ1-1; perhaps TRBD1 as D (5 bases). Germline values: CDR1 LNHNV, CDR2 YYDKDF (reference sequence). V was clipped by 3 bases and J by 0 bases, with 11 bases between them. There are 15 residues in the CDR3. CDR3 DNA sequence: TGTGCCACCAGCAGGGAGGGACTGATGAACACTGAAGCTTTCTTT. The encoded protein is CATSREGLMNTEAFF.

CDR3 sequence reads: CSGGTGSYEQYF. The CDR3 bases are TGCAGCGGCGGGACAGGGTCCTACGAGCAGTACTTC. The chain couples TRBV29-1 to TRBJ2-7; TRBD1 matches at 9 bases. This CDR3 is 12 amino acids long. The V segment lost 7 bases and the J segment 1 base; nucleotides outside the gene matches: 2. The germline gives CDR1 SQVTM, CDR2 ANQGSEA.

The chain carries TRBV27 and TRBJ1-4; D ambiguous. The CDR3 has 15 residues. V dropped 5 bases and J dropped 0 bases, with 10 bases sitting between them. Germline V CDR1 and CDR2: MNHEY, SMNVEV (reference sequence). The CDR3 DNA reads TGTGCCAGCAGTCCGCGCTCCGCAACTAATGAAAAACTGTTTTTT. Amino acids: CASSPRSATNEKLFF.

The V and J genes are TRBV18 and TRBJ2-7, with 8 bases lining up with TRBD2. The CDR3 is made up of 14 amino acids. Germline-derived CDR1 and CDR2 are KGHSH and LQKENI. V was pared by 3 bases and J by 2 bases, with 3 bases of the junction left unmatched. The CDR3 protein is CASSPPGGAYEQYF. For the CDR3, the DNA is TGTGCCAGCTCACCCCCCGGGGGGGCCTACGAGCAGTACTTC.

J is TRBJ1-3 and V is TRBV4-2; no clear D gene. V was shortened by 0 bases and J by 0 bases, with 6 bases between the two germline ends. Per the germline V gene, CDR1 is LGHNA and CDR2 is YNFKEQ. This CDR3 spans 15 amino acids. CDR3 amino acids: CASSQDMNSGNTIYF. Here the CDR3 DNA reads TGTGCCAGCAGCCAAGATATGAACTCTGGAAACACCATATATTTT.

For the CDR3, the DNA is TGCGCCAGCAGCTTGGCCGGGAGCGGCACCGGGGAGCTGTTTTTT. Translating it yields CASSLAGSGTGELFF. The chain combines TRBV5-1 with TRBJ2-2, with D perhaps matching TRBD2 (6 bases). Trimming took off 0 bases at V and 4 bases at J, with 10 bases between the two ends. Germline lookup yields CDR1 SGHRS and CDR2 YFSETQ. This CDR3 contains 15 residues.

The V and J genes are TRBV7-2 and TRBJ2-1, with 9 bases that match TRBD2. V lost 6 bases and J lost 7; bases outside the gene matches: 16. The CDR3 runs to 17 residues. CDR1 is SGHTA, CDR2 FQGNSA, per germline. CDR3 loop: CASRDWREGRFRNEQFF. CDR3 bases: TGTGCCAGCAGGGATTGGCGGGAGGGCCGATTTAGAAATGAGCAGTTCTTC.

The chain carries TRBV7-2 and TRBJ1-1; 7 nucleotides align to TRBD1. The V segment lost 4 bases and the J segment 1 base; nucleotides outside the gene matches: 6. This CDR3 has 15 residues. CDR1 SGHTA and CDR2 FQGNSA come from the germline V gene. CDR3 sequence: CASSSRGGPNTEAFF. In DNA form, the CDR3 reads TGTGCCAGCAGCTCCAGGGGGGGCCCGAACACTGAAGCTTTCTTT.

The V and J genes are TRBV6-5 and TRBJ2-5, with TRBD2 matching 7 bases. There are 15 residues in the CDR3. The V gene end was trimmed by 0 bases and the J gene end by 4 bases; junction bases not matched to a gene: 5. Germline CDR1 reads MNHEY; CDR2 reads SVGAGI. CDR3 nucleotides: TGTGCCAGCAGTTACTCCGCGGGAGTCGCAGAGACCCAGTACTTC. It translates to CASSYSAGVAETQYF.

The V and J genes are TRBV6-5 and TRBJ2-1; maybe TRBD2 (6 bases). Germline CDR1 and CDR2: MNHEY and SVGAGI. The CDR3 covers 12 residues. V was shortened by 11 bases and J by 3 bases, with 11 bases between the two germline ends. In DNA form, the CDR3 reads TGTGCCGCGGGGCGGGTCTACAATGAGCAGTTCTTC. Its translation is CAAGRVYNEQFF.

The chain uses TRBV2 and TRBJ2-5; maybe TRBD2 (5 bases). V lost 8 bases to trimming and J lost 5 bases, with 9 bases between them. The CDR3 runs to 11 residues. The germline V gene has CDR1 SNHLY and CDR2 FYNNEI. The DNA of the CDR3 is TGTGCCAGCGAGGGAAGGGAGACCCAGTACTTC. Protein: CASEGRETQYF. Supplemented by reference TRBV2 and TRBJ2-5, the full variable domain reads EPEVTQTPSHQVTQMGQEVILRCVPISNHLYFYWYRQILGQKVEFLVSFYNNEISEKSEIFDDQFSVERPDGSNFTLKIRSTKLEDSAMYFCASEGRETQYFGPGTRLLVL.

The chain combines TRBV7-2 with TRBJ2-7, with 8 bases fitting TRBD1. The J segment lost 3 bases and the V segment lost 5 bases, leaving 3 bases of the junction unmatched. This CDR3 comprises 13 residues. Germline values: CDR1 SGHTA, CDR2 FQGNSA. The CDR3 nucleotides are TGTGCCAGCAGCAGTACAGGGGGCTACGAGCAGTACTTC. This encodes CASSSTGGYEQYF.

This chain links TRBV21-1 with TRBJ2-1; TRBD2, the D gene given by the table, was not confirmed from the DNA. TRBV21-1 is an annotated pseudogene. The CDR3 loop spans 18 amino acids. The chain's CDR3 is CASTLGLAGGRSYNEQFF. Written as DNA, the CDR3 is TGTGCCAGCACCCTAGGACTAGCGGGAGGGCGATCCTACAATGAGCAGTTCTTC.

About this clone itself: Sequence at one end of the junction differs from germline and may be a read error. The CDR3 reads CASSLVQGTGYEQYF. The DNA of the CDR3 is TGTGCTAGCAGCTTAGTTCAAGGGACGGGCTACGAGCAGTACTTC. This chain connects TRBV7-7 to TRBJ2-7; D is tentatively TRBD1 or TRBD2 (5 bases each). This CDR3 is built from 15 residues. Germline V gene data show CDR1 as SSHAT and CDR2 as FNYEAQ (reference sequence). Combining the CDR3 with reference TRBV7-7 and TRBJ2-7 gives the whole variable domain GAGVSQSPRYKVTKRGQDVTLRCDPISSHATLYWYQQALGQGPEFLTYFNYEAQPDKSGLPSDRFSAERPEGSISTLTIQRTEQRDSAMYRCASSLVQGTGYEQYFGPGTRLTVT.